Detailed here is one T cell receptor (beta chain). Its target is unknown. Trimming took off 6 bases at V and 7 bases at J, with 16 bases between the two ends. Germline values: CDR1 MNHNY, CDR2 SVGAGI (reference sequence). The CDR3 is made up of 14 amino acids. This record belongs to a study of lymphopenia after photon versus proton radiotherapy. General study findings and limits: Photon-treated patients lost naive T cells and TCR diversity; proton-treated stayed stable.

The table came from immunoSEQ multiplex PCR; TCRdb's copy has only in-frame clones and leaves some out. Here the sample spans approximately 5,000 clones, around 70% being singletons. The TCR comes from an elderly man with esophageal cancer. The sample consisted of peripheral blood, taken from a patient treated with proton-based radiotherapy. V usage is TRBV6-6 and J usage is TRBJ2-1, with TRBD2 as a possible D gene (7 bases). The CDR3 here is CASRSGGLWNEQFF. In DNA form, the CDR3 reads TGTGCCAGCAGGTCGGGGGGCCTTTGGAATGAGCAGTTCTTC.